This T cell receptor beta chain was observed in a study of identical twins. Study-wide results and caveats: Potential partial confounding of zero-insertion analyses by invariant MAIT and iNKT cells was noted. Conclusions rested on cross-sectional statistics rather than following the same donors.

CDR3 size: 11 residues. Looked up from germline, CDR1 is MNHEY and CDR2 is SVGEGT. Trimming removed 5 bases from V and 6 bases from J, with 8 bases in between. TCRdb recomputed calls from the 5' RACE reads with MiXCR, one row per CDR3 protein. The sample holds a few hundred thousand distinct CDR3 sequences, just under 10% seen once. This clonotype was seen ten or more times. Its antigen is unidentified. The same specimen was also included in a second study, on yellow fever vaccine responses in identical twins.

The V gene is TRBV6-2 or TRBV6-3, the J gene TRBJ2-7; D remains unclear. The sequence was obtained from a woman aged 18-29 years in good health. The sequenced material came from PBMCs. The CDR3 reads CASSGRVEQYF. In DNA, the CDR3 is TGTGCCAGCAGTGGAAGGGTCGAGCAGTACTTC.